Listed below are T cell receptor beta chains from one sample, sequenced in a study of T cells in Graves' hyperthyroidism and ophthalmopathy. In TCRdb, the multiplex PCR reads were re-called with MiXCR into one record per CDR3 protein. Among 400,000 or so distinct CDR3 sequences, nearly 15% were seen once, and the ten largest hold roughly a fifth. The sequenced material came from blood. Source of these receptors: a woman aged 60-75 years with Graves' ophthalmopathy. The CDR3 runs from the conserved cysteine through the conserved F or W. D genes are given only for firm matches. Expanded clones are given a class, and other clones once, few, many or no size at all.

cdr3_aa: CAWRRAGVYNEQFF; cdr3_nt: TGTGCCTGGAGAAGAGCGGGAGTATACAATGAGCAGTTCTTC; d_call: TRBD2; clone_size: many; j_call: TRBJ2-1; v_call: TRBV30
cdr3_aa: CSARGRAGGTGNEQFF; cdr3_nt: TGCAGTGCTAGAGGTCGTGCAGGGGGCACAGGCAATGAGCAGTTCTTC; d_call: TRBD1; clone_size: .; j_call: TRBJ2-1; v_call: TRBV20-1
cdr3_aa: CASSDQHF; cdr3_nt: TGTGCCAGCAGTGACCAGCATTTT; d_call: .; clone_size: few; j_call: TRBJ1-5; v_call: TRBV6-1
cdr3_aa: CATGPRTSGSTDTQYF; cdr3_nt: TGTGCCACCGGCCCACGGACTAGCGGCAGCACAGATACGCAGTATTTT; d_call: TRBD2; clone_size: .; j_call: TRBJ2-3; v_call: TRBV27
cdr3_aa: CASSPQLAGENNEQFF; cdr3_nt: TGTGCCAGCAGTCCGCAGCTAGCGGGAGAGAACAATGAGCAGTTCTTC; d_call: TRBD2; clone_size: .; j_call: TRBJ2-1; v_call: TRBV28
cdr3_aa: CASSLVSSGLGGEQFF; cdr3_nt: TGTGCCAGCAGTTTAGTATCTAGCGGTCTGGGAGGGGAGCAGTTCTTC; d_call: TRBD2; clone_size: many; j_call: TRBJ2-1; v_call: TRBV27
cdr3_aa: CASSLLASAFEQFF; cdr3_nt: TGTGCCAGCAGTTTATTGGCTAGCGCCTTTGAGCAGTTCTTC; d_call: .; clone_size: many; j_call: TRBJ2-1; v_call: TRBV28
cdr3_aa: CASRASGNTIYF; cdr3_nt: TGTGCCAGCCGGGCGTCTGGAAACACCATATATTTT; d_call: .; clone_size: many; j_call: TRBJ1-3; v_call: TRBV12-3/TRBV12-4
cdr3_aa: CASSQGGNRPEQFF; cdr3_nt: TGTGCCAGCAGCCAAGGCGGGAACCGTCCCGAGCAGTTCTTC; d_call: .; clone_size: few; j_call: TRBJ2-1; v_call: TRBV3-1
cdr3_aa: CASSETGGGSSGANVLTF; cdr3_nt: TGTGCCAGCAGTGAGACAGGGGGGGGAAGCTCTGGGGCCAACGTCCTGACTTTC; d_call: TRBD1; clone_size: many; j_call: TRBJ2-6; v_call: TRBV6-1
cdr3_aa: CSVTSPDSNQPQHF; cdr3_nt: TGCAGCGTGACGTCCCCTGATAGCAATCAGCCCCAGCATTTT; d_call: .; clone_size: few; j_call: TRBJ1-5; v_call: TRBV29-1
cdr3_aa: CASSGGASTRWGEQYF; cdr3_nt: TGTGCCAGTAGTGGGGGCGCTTCGACTAGATGGGGGGAGCAGTACTTC; d_call: .; clone_size: few; j_call: TRBJ2-7; v_call: TRBV19
cdr3_aa: CASTLQGEGYTF; cdr3_nt: TGTGCCAGCACCCTCCAGGGGGAAGGCTACACCTTC; d_call: TRBD1; clone_size: many; j_call: TRBJ1-2; v_call: TRBV28
cdr3_aa: CSAGRASSNQPQHF; cdr3_nt: TGCAGTGCCGGACGGGCAAGTAGCAATCAGCCCCAGCATTTT; d_call: .; clone_size: many; j_call: TRBJ1-5; v_call: TRBV20-1
cdr3_aa: CASSPLPASGNEQFF; cdr3_nt: TGTGCCAGCAGTCCCCTGCCGGCTAGCGGCAATGAGCAGTTCTTC; d_call: TRBD2; clone_size: many; j_call: TRBJ2-1; v_call: TRBV27
cdr3_aa: CASSPGLTNQETQYF; cdr3_nt: TGTGCCAGCAGCCCGGGACTAACCAACCAAGAGACCCAGTACTTC; d_call: TRBD2; clone_size: many; j_call: TRBJ2-5; v_call: TRBV3-1
cdr3_aa: CASSLGRLTDTQYF; cdr3_nt: TGTGCCAGCAGTTTGGGCCGTCTCACAGATACGCAGTATTTT; d_call: .; clone_size: many; j_call: TRBJ2-3; v_call: TRBV28
cdr3_aa: CSAEVTVDQPQHF; cdr3_nt: TGCAGTGCTGAGGTGACAGTCGATCAGCCCCAGCATTTT; d_call: .; clone_size: few; j_call: TRBJ1-5; v_call: TRBV20-1
cdr3_aa: CASSLVGTLSYEQYF; cdr3_nt: TGTGCCAGCAGCTTAGTGGGGACTCTCTCCTACGAGCAGTACTTC; d_call: .; clone_size: .; j_call: TRBJ2-7; v_call: TRBV11-3
cdr3_aa: CASSMGVSFEAFF; cdr3_nt: TGTGCCAGTAGTATGGGGGTAAGTTTCGAAGCTTTCTTT; d_call: .; clone_size: few; j_call: TRBJ1-1; v_call: TRBV19